Below, one T cell receptor beta chain is given with its context. The sample belongs to a study of blood T cell repertoires in COVID-19. This CDR3 region has 15 residues. Trimming took 4 bases from V and 4 from J; bases not matched to a gene: 7. Germline lookup yields CDR1 ENHRY and CDR2 SYGVKD. The authors' processing: It was from reference gene primer amplification that nucleated cell counts were estimated. Sequenced by immunoSEQ multiplex PCR; TCRdb stores in-frame clones only, minus some. V, J and clone size derive from that table, while D and trimming were established from the DNA sequence. The repertoire holds 40,000 to 45,000 clones, with more than 80% as singletons.

This chain joins TRBV10-3 and TRBJ1-1; 9 bases align to TRBD1. The clonotype was recovered from a man aged 50 or older with COVID-19, enrolled during active disease. Sequences were obtained from peripheral blood. CDR3 sequence reads: CAISGLQGASTEAFF. The CDR3 bases are TGTGCCATCAGTGGGTTACAGGGGGCTAGCACTGAAGCTTTCTTT.